This TCR beta chain appears in the sequencing data of a study of blood T cell repertoires in COVID-19. About the study: Sources were T cells, B-cell-depleted T cells, or PBMCs; the material itself was cDNA or gDNA.

Only one count was recorded for this clone. Generated by immunoSEQ multiplex PCR, the TCRdb table keeps only in-frame clones and is missing some. The sample shows about 170,000 clones, roughly 73% of them seen only once. V lost 2 bases and J lost 4, with 12 bases in between. The CDR3 totals 15 residues. CDR1 is MNHEY, CDR2 SMNVEV, per germline (reference sequence). The sample comprised peripheral blood. The sequence derives from a man aged 65 to 85 with acute or convalescent COVID-19. V usage is TRBV27 and J usage is TRBJ1-5; D might be TRBD1 (5 bases). CDR3 in DNA: TGTGCCAGCAGTTTAGGTCCGGGGGGGAATCAGCCCCAGCATTTT. It is translated as CASSLGPGGNQPQHF.